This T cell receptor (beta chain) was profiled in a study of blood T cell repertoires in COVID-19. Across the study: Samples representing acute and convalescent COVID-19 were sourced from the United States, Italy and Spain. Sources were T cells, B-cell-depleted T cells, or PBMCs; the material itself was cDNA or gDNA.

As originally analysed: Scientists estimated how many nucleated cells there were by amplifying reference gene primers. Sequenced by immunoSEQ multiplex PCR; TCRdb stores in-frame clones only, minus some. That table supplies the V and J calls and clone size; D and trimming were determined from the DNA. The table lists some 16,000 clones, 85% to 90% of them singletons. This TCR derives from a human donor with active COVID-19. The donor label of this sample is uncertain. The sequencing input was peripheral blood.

The CDR3 region has the DNA TGTGCCAGTAGTATTCTTTTGCGGCCAGATACGCAGTATTTT. Translation gives CASSILLRPDTQYF. The genes are TRBV19 and TRBJ2-3; D uncertain. The CDR3 length is 14 residues. Germline loops: CDR1 LNHDA, CDR2 SQIVND (reference sequence). The V gene lost 3 bases and the J gene lost 4 bases, with 11 bases spanning the gap.